This T cell receptor (beta chain) came from a study of CD8+ T cells in alopecia areata. Trimming stripped 1 base from V and 5 bases from J, with 10 bases between. CDR1 and CDR2 from the germline V gene are SGHTA and FQGTGA. This CDR3 region has 14 residues. Stated treatment: oral pan-JAK inhibitor, 5-10 mg twice daily. In each case, RNA was isolated and then reverse transcribed into cDNA as the sequencing template. The table came from immunoSEQ multiplex PCR; TCRdb's copy has only in-frame clones and leaves some out. The table has 120,000 or so clones, over 55% seen once. The genes are TRBV7-3 and TRBJ2-3, with D perhaps TRBD2 (5 bases). The specimen comprised CD4+ T cells sorted from blood, sampled at week 4, from a patient treated with tofacitinib. The origin of this receptor is a human donor with alopecia areata. CDR3 bases: TGTGCCAGCAGCTTAAGCCTCGGGAAAGATACGCAGTATTTT. Its translation: CASSLSLGKDTQYF.